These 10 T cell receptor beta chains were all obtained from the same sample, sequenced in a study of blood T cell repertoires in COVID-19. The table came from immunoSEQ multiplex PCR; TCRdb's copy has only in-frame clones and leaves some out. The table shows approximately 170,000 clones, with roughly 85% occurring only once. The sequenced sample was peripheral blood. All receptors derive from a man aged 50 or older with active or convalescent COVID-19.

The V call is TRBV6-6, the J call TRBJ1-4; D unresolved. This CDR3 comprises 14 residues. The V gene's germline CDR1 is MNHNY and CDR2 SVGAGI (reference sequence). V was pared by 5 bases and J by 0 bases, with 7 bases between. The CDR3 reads CASSGDATNEKLFF. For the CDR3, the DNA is TGTGCCAGCAGTGGAGACGCAACTAATGAAAAACTGTTTTTT.

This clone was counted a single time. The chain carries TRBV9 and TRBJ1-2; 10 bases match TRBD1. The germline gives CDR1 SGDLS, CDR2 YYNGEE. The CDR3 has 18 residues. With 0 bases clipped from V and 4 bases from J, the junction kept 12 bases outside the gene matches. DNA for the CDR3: TGTGCCAGCAGCGTAGTCCAGGGGCCGGGACAGGGGACCTATGGCTACACCTTC. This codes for CASSVVQGPGQGTYGYTF.

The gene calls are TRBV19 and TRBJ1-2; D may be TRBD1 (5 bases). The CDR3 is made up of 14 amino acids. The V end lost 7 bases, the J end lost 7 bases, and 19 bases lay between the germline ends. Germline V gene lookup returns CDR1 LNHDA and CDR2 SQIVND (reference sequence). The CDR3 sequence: CASTWLQGSSGYTF. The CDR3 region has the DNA TGTGCCAGTACTTGGCTTCAGGGTTCCTCTGGCTACACCTTC.

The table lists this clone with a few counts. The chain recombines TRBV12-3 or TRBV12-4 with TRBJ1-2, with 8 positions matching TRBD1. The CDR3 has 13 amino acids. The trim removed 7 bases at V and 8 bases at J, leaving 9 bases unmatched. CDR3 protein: CASTSDRVLGYTF. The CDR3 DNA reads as TGTGCCAGCACCTCGGACAGGGTTTTGGGCTACACCTTC.

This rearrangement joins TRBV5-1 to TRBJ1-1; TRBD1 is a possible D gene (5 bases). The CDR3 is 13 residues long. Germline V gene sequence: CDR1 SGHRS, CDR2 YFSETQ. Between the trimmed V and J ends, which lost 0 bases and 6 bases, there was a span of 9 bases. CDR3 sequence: CASSLEGLSEAFF. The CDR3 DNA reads TGCGCCAGCAGCTTGGAGGGACTCTCTGAAGCTTTCTTT.

This chain's CDR3 is CASSISRQGSRGANVLTF. As DNA, the CDR3 is TGTGCCAGTAGTATCTCAAGACAGGGGTCTCGTGGGGCCAACGTCCTGACTTTC. The chain uses TRBV19 and TRBJ2-6; 8 nucleotides match TRBD1. The junction had 10 bases not matched to a gene; V was cut back by 3 bases and J by 3 bases. This CDR3 is built from 18 residues. Looked up from germline, CDR1 is LNHDA and CDR2 is SQIVND (reference sequence).

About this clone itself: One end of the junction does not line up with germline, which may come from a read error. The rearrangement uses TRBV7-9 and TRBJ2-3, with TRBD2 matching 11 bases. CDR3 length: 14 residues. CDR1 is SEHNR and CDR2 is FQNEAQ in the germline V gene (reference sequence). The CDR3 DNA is TGTGCCAGCAGCATAGCGGGAGGGCCAGATACGCAGTATTTT. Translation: CASSIAGGPDTQYF.

The CDR3 DNA reads as TGTGCCACCAGTGATTTACGGAGGGGCTATGGCTACACCTTC. Amino acids: CATSDLRRGYGYTF. This sequence joins TRBV24-1 and TRBJ1-2; D might be TRBD1 (5 bases). The CDR3 runs 14 residues. Germline assignment: CDR1 KGHDR and CDR2 SFDVKD. The ends were cut back, 1 base at V and 4 bases at J, with 9 bases in the middle.

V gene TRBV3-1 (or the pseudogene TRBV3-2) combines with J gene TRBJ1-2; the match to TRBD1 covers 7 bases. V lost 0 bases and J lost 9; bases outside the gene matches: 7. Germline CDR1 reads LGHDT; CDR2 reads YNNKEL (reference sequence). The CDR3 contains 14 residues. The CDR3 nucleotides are TGTGCCAGCAGCCAAGAACGACAGGGAAGGAGCTACACCTTC. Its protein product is CASSQERQGRSYTF.

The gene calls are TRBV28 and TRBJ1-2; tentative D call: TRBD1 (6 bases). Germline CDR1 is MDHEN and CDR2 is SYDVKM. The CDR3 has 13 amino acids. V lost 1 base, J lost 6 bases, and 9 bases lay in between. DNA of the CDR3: TGTGCCAGCAGTTTATCGGCAGGGGATGGCTACACCTTC. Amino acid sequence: CASSLSAGDGYTF.